This TCR beta chain comes out of a study of tumor and adjacent non-tumor tissue in lung cancer. Study information: The patients, 10 or so men and 5 women, were roughly 31 to 85 with stage I to III disease.

The library came from three nested PCR rounds adapted from ARM-PCR protocols. TCRdb re-called the multiplex PCR reads with MiXCR, one entry per CDR3 protein. The sample contains approximately 120,000 distinct CDR3 sequences, about 75% of which appear only once. This sample's RNA came from whole unsorted tissue. The source of this sequence is a woman aged 55-69 years with non-small cell lung cancer. The sequencing input was lung tumor tissue.

The CDR3 sequence is CADSLRAGVSYEQYF. The DNA for the CDR3 is TGTGCCGACAGCTTACGGGCTGGGGTCTCCTACGAGCAGTACTTC. This sequence joins TRBV11-3 and TRBJ2-7, with a tentative D call TRBD1 (5 bases). V was cut by 11 bases and J by 0 bases, with 20 bases left in between. The CDR3 spans 15 residues. The germline CDR1 and CDR2 sequences are SGHNT and YENEEA.